The 2 T cell receptor beta chains listed next were all sequenced from one sample in a study of CD8 T cells in ankylosing spondylitis. Each CDR3 protein is one row after TCRdb ran MiXCR on the 5' RACE reads. The repertoire holds approximately 200,000 distinct CDR3 sequences, around 13% seen once, with 16% in the top ten. The sequenced material came from blood, either unsorted or a sorted T cell fraction (not recorded which). The origin of the receptors is a male donor with ankylosing spondylitis or in good health (not recorded which).

This clonotype was observed at least ten times. CDR3 in amino acids: CASSPTGQSSTDTQYF. As DNA, the CDR3 is TGTGCCAGCAGCCCCACCGGACAGTCTAGCACAGATACGCAGTATTTT. J is TRBJ2-3 and V is TRBV4-2, with D maybe TRBD1 (6 bases). Trimming took 4 bases from V and 0 from J, leaving 14 bases between them. This CDR3 region has 16 residues. The germline V gene encodes CDR1 LGHNA and CDR2 YNFKEQ.

The sample holds a few counts of this clonotype. The rearrangement links TRBV20-1 to TRBJ2-3; a weak D match, TRBD2 (6 bases). Germline CDR1 and CDR2: DFQATT and SNEGSKA (reference sequence). This CDR3 contains 20 residues. The V gene lost 0 bases and the J gene lost 2 bases, with 27 bases spanning the gap. The CDR3 is CSARDLPLRRGAGHTDTQYF. CDR3 in DNA: TGCAGTGCTAGAGATCTTCCCCTCCGGAGGGGAGCGGGTCACACAGATACGCAGTATTTT.